The source of this T cell receptor beta chain is a study of cytomegalovirus exposure and HLA in healthy donors. Study at large: Assignment to the Caucasian-associated ancestry cluster applied to around 76% of the approximately 390 genotyped donors.

Details on this clone: Its cognate antigen is unknown.

Points from the study as a whole: In a later analysis, most CMV-associated TCR beta chains appeared HLA-restricted. Later on, an analysis showed TCR association rates differing by HLA locus, with DRB1 the most and HLA-C the fewest.

The primer mix had 60 Vbeta and 13 Jbeta primers. Repertoires were generated with immunoSEQ multiplex PCR, while TCRdb's copy carries only in-frame clones and drops some. This sample has under 200,000 clones, with around 75% found just once. Trimming took off 4 bases at V and 8 bases at J, with 9 bases between the two ends. The CDR3 is made up of 12 amino acids. Per the germline V gene, CDR1 is SGHNT and CDR2 is YYREEE (reference sequence). V usage is TRBV5-4 and J usage is TRBJ1-4, with no clear D. The sequencing input was PBMCs. The source is a woman in her forties or fifties in good health and CMV-seropositive. The CDR3 loop is CASSHRGEKLFF. For the CDR3, the DNA is TGTGCCAGCAGCCATAGAGGGGAAAAACTGTTTTTT.